Each of the 13 T cell receptor beta chains below was sequenced from the same sample in a study of blood T cell repertoires in COVID-19. Some clones are missing from TCRdb's copy, which holds only in-frame ones; the method was immunoSEQ multiplex PCR. This sample yields about 38,000 clones, of which 84% are seen a single time; 1.5% to 2% belongs to the top ten. Sequencing was done on a sample of peripheral blood. The receptors were gathered from a man aged 55-75 years with COVID-19, enrolled during active disease.

The chain has TRBV19 and TRBJ2-1; tentatively, D is TRBD2 (6 bases). This CDR3 contains 14 residues. The germline V and J ends were trimmed by 8 bases and 0 bases, with 11 bases remaining between them. Germline V gives CDR1 LNHDA, CDR2 SQIVND (reference sequence). CDR3 in amino acids: CASVADHSYNEQFF. CDR3 DNA sequence: TGTGCCAGTGTAGCGGACCACTCCTACAATGAGCAGTTCTTC.

V and J are TRBV3-1 (or the pseudogene TRBV3-2) and TRBJ2-3; 9 nucleotides agree with TRBD2. This CDR3 comprises 16 residues. Germline values: CDR1 LGHDT, CDR2 YNNKEL (reference sequence). Losses at the gene ends were 1 base for V and 1 base for J; bases not matched to a gene: 3. CDR3 protein: CASSQGSSGGTDTQYF. CDR3 nucleotides: TGTGCCAGCAGCCAAGGGTCTAGCGGGGGCACAGATACGCAGTATTTT.

V and J are TRBV3-1 (or the pseudogene TRBV3-2) and TRBJ1-1; no definite D call. Germline CDR1 and CDR2: LGHDT and YNNKEL (reference sequence). This CDR3 region has 13 residues. V was trimmed by 4 bases and J by 1 base, leaving 7 bases between them. The CDR3: CASSRSSNTEAFF. The CDR3 DNA sequence: TGTGCCAGCAGCCGTAGCTCGAACACTGAAGCTTTCTTT.

The J gene is TRBJ2-1, the V gene TRBV5-1; the D is unclear. Trimming removed 4 bases from V and 5 bases from J, with 13 bases in between. The CDR3 length is 14 residues. Per germline, CDR1 SGHRS and CDR2 YFSETQ. CDR3 amino acids: CASSILGSDNEQFF. The CDR3 nucleotides are TGCGCCAGCAGCATCCTCGGGTCTGACAATGAGCAGTTCTTC.

The chain uses TRBV25-1 and TRBJ1-4, with D unclear. Germline values: CDR1 MGHDK, CDR2 SYGVNS. Trimming shortened V by 3 bases and J by 1 base, and 9 bases separated the two germline ends. The CDR3 totals 15 residues. CDR3 DNA sequence: TGTGCCAGCAGTGACCCCCGGGGAACTAATGAAAAACTGTTTTTT. It encodes CASSDPRGTNEKLFF. Full variable domain (remainder filled in from reference TRBV25-1 and TRBJ1-4): EADIYQTPRYLVIGTGKKITLECSQTMGHDKMYWYQQDPGMELHLIHYSYGVNSTEKGDLSSESTVSRIRTEHFPLTLESARPSHTSQYLCASSDPRGTNEKLFFGSGTQLSVL.

This clone was found once. This chain joins TRBV5-5 and TRBJ1-6, with D possibly being TRBD1 (5 bases). Trimming stripped 3 bases from V and 9 bases from J, with 16 bases between. There are 15 residues in the CDR3. Per the germline V gene, CDR1 is SGHKS and CDR2 is YYEKEE (reference sequence). The CDR3 loop reads CASSSGPGDGSPLHF. The CDR3 region has the DNA TGTGCCAGCAGCTCAGGGCCAGGCGATGGTTCACCCCTCCACTTT.

This rearrangement joins TRBV6-5 to TRBJ2-7; 7 bases map to TRBD1. Trimming took 6 bases from V and 6 from J; bases not matched to a gene: 8. Per the germline V gene, CDR1 is MNHEY and CDR2 is SVGAGI. The CDR3 covers 13 residues. The CDR3, as DNA: TGTGCCAGCAGACAGACAGGGTTGGGCGAGCAGTACTTC. It yields the protein CASRQTGLGEQYF.

The chain combines TRBV2 with TRBJ2-2; 14 nucleotides align to TRBD2. Trimming removed 6 bases from V and 7 bases from J; junction bases left unmatched: 10. There are 17 residues in the CDR3. The germline CDR1 and CDR2 sequences are SNHLY and FYNNEI. Here the CDR3 DNA reads TGTGCCAGCAGCCCGAGGACTAGCGGGAGGAGTGGCGGGGAGCTGTTTTTT. This sequence encodes CASSPRTSGRSGGELFF.

V usage is TRBV29-1 and J usage is TRBJ1-2; 7 nucleotides agree with TRBD1. CDR1 and CDR2 from the germline V gene are SQVTM and ANQGSEA. V lost 6 bases to trimming and J lost 5 bases; unmatched junction nucleotides: 9. The CDR3 has 13 residues. CDR3 protein: CSVAVRGRYGYTF. The CDR3 nucleotides read TGCAGCGTCGCCGTAAGGGGGCGGTATGGCTACACCTTC.

J is TRBJ2-7 and V is TRBV7-2; a weak D match, TRBD2 (6 bases). This CDR3 has 15 amino acids. V lost 2 bases and J 5 bases, leaving 16 bases between the germline ends. Germline V gene lookup returns CDR1 SGHTA and CDR2 FQGNSA. As DNA, the CDR3 is TGTGCCAGCAGCTTATTGGGGGGACCTAGGGACGAGCAGTACTTC. It is translated as CASSLLGGPRDEQYF.

The chain employs TRBV7-3 and TRBJ2-7, with TRBD2 as a possible D gene (5 bases). Germline V gene data show CDR1 as SGHTA and CDR2 as FQGTGA. CDR3 size: 14 residues. The V gene lost 1 base and the J gene lost 2 bases, with 9 bases spanning the gap. In DNA, the CDR3 is TGTGCCAGCAGCTTAAGAGGGTACCCCTACGAGCAGTACTTC. Protein sequence: CASSLRGYPYEQYF. Filled out from reference TRBV7-3 and TRBJ2-7, the complete variable domain reads GAGVSQTPSNKVTEKGKYVELRCDPISGHTALYWYRQSLGQGPEFLIYFQGTGAADDSGLPNDRFFAVRPEGSVSTLKIQRTERGDSAVYLCASSLRGYPYEQYFGPGTRLTVT.

The chain links TRBV2 to TRBJ1-2; 7 nucleotides align to TRBD1. Trimming took 6 bases from V and 5 from J; bases not matched to a gene: 9. In germline, CDR1 is SNHLY, CDR2 FYNNEI. This CDR3 contains 14 residues. The CDR3 is CASRDRQGGYGYTF. DNA for the CDR3: TGTGCCAGCAGAGATAGACAGGGAGGATATGGCTACACCTTC.

V gene TRBV6-5 combines with J gene TRBJ1-4; no firm D call. V lost 7 bases to trimming and J lost 6 bases, with 12 bases between them. Germline V gene lookup returns CDR1 MNHEY and CDR2 SVGAGI. This CDR3 is 13 amino acids long. The CDR3, as DNA: TGTGCCAGCATTTTAAGCATACATGAAAAACTGTTTTTT. Translation gives CASILSIHEKLFF.